The 7 T cell receptor beta chains below come from one sample, sequenced in a study of Ad26.COV2.S vaccination and SARS-CoV-2 variants listed by TCRdb under 2021. The library was built by means of the immunoSEQ multiplex PCR assay. In TCRdb, the immuneACCESS table is reduced to in-frame sequences with V and J assigned. These tables do not hold every clone; where another copy was compared, an unresolved V gene accounts for under half, and the others remain unexplained. The sample has 380,000 or so clones on record, approximately 86% of them singletons. In total, the top ten clones hold approximately 12% of the sample. The treatment or condition label on this specimen signifies: around 19 received Ad26.COV2.S at low or high dose, single or two shots; several received placebo; per-sample allocation not given. For vaccine and placebo recipients, the sequenced repertoires came from samples collected on day 63 after the first injection.

The specimen comprised peripheral blood, sampled in a trial of Ad26.COV2.S vaccine versus placebo. The receptors originated from a person between 18 and 65 years old who received the Ad26.COV2.S COVID-19 vaccine or a placebo.

The chain recombines TRBV3-1 (or the pseudogene TRBV3-2) with TRBJ1-1; D uncertain. The CDR3 has 12 amino acids. Germline loops: CDR1 LGHDT, CDR2 YNNKEL (reference sequence). The ends were cut back, 1 base at V and 8 bases at J, with 8 bases in the middle. The DNA for the CDR3 is TGTGCCAGCAGCCAAGTACGTGCCGAAGCTTTCTTT. Translation gives CASSQVRAEAFF.

The J gene is TRBJ2-6, the V gene TRBV18; 7 nucleotides match TRBD1. V was clipped by 5 bases and J by 0 bases; unmatched bases: 4. Germline loops: CDR1 KGHSH, CDR2 LQKENI. The CDR3 has 16 residues. The CDR3 DNA reads TGTGCCAGCTCATCGGGACAGCCCTCTGGGGCCAACGTCCTGACTTTC. Its translation: CASSSGQPSGANVLTF.

The chain combines TRBV28 with TRBJ2-7; D could derive from TRBD1 or TRBD2 (5 bases each). There are 17 residues in the CDR3. The V end lost 4 bases, the J end lost 7 bases, and 26 bases lay between the germline ends. CDR1 MDHEN and CDR2 SYDVKM come from the germline V gene. The CDR3 reads CASSSPGGAGGAREQYF. CDR3 bases: TGTGCCAGCAGTTCCCCCGGTGGGGCGGGTGGAGCGCGGGAGCAGTACTTC. Supplemented by reference TRBV28 and TRBJ2-7, the full variable domain reads DVKVTQSSRYLVKRTGEKVFLECVQDMDHENMFWYRQDPGLGLRLIYFSYDVKMKEKGDIPEGYSVSREKKERFSLILESASTNQTSMYLCASSSPGGAGGAREQYFGPGTRLTVT.

The chain is built from TRBV5-4 and TRBJ2-7, with 8 bases matching TRBD1. Germline lookup yields CDR1 SGHNT and CDR2 YYREEE (reference sequence). This CDR3 comprises 16 residues. For the CDR3, the DNA is TGTCCCTCTCAGCAGCGCCCAACCGGGACAGGAATGGTGCAGTACTTC. It specifies CPSQQRPTGTGMVQYF.

The chain employs TRBV19 and TRBJ1-3; no firm D call. The CDR3 sequence is 15 residues long. The germline gives CDR1 LNHDA, CDR2 SQIVND (reference sequence). Trimming took 3 bases from V and 6 from J, leaving 15 bases between them. This CDR3 is CASSILHDPPNTIYF. The CDR3 nucleotides read TGTGCCAGTAGTATTTTGCACGATCCGCCAAACACCATATATTTT. The variable domain in full, completed from reference TRBV19 and TRBJ1-3, reads DGGITQSPKYLFRKEGQNVTLSCEQNLNHDAMYWYRQDPGQGLRLIYYSQIVNDFQKGDIAEGYSVSREKKESFPLTVTSAQKNPTAFYLCASSILHDPPNTIYFGEGSWLTVV.

V and J are TRBV19 and TRBJ2-1; 13 bases map to TRBD2. Trimming removed 6 bases from V and 0 bases from J; junction bases left unmatched: 8. The germline V gene has CDR1 LNHDA and CDR2 SQIVND (reference sequence). This CDR3 comprises 18 residues. CDR3 DNA sequence: TGTGCCAGTAGGCCGACTAGCGGGAGGATCTACTCCTACAATGAGCAGTTCTTC. Protein sequence: CASRPTSGRIYSYNEQFF.

The genes are TRBV19 and TRBJ1-4; 9 bases are a match to TRBD1. J gave up 8 bases and V 5 bases, and 12 bases lay outside the gene matches. This CDR3 has 16 residues. Looked up from germline, CDR1 is LNHDA and CDR2 is SQIVND (reference sequence). The CDR3 sequence: CASSPEPTGGGEKLFF. The CDR3 bases are TGTGCCAGTAGTCCCGAACCGACAGGGGGAGGAGAAAAACTGTTTTTT.